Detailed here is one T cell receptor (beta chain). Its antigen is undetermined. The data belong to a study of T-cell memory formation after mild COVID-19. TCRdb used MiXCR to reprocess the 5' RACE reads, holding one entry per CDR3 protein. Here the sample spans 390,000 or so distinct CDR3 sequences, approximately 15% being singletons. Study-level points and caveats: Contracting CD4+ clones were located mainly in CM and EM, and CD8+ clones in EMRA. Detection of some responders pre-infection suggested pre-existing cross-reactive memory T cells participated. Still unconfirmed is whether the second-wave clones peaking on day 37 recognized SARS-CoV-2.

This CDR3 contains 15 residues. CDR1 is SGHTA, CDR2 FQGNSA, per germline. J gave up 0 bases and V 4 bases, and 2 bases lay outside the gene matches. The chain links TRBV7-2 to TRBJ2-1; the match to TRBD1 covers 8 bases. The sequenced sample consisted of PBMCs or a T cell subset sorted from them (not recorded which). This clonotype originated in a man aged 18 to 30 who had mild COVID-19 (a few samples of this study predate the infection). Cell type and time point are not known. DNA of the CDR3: TGTGCCAGCAGCTGGACAGGGAGCTCCTACAATGAGCAGTTCTTC. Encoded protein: CASSWTGSSYNEQFF.